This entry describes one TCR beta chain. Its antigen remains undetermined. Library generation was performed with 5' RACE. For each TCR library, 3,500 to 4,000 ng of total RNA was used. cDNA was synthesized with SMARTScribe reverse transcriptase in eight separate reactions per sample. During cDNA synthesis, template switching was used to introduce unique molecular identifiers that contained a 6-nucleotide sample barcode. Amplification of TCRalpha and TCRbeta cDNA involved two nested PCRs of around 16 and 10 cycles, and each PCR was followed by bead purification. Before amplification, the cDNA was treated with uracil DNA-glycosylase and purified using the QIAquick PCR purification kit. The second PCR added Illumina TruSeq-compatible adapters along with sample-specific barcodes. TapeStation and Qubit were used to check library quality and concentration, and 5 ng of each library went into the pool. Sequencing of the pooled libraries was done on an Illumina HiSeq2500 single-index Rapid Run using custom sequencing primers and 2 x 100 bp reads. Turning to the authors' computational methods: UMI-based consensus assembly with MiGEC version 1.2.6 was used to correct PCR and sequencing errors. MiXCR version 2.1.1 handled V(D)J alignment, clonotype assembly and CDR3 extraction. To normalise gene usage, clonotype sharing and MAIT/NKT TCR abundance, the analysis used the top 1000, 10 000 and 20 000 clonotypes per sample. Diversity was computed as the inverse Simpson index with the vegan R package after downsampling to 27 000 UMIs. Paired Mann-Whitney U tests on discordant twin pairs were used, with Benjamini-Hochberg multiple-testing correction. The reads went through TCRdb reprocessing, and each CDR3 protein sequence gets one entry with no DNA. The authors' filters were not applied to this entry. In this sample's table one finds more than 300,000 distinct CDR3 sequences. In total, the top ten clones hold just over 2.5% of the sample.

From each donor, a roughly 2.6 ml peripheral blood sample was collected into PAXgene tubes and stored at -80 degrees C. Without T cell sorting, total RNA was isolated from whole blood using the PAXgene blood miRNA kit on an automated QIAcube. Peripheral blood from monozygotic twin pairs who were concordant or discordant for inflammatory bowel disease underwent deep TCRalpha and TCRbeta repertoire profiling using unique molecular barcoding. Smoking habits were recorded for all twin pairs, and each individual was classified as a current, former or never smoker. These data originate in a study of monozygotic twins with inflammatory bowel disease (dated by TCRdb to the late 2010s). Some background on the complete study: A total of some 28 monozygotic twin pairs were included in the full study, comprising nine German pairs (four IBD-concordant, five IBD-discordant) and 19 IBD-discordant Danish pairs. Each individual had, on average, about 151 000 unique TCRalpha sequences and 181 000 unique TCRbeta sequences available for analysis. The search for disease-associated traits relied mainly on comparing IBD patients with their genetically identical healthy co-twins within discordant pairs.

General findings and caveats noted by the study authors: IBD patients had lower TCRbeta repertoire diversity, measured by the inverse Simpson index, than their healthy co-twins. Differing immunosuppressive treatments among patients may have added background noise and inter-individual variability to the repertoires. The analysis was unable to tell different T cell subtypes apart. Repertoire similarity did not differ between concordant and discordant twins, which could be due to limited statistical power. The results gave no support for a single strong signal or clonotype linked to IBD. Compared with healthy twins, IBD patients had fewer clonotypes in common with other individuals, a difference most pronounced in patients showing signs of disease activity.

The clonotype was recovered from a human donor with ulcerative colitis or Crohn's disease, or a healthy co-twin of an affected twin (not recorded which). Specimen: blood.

The CDR3 sequence is CASSHHNSGLDTQYF. This sequence uses TRBV6-2 or TRBV6-3 and TRBJ2-3. CDR3 length: 15 amino acids, cysteine to phenylalanine. The DNA is unrecorded. The germline V gene provides CDR1 MNHEY and CDR2 SVGEGT.